This is a list of T cell receptor beta chains from one sample in a study of T-cell memory formation after mild COVID-19. MiXCR, run by TCRdb on the 5' RACE reads, gives a single entry per CDR3 protein. This table has roughly 350,000 distinct CDR3 sequences, about 13% appearing once. Sequences were obtained from PBMCs or a T cell subset sorted from them (not recorded which). The receptors derive from a young man who had mild COVID-19 (a few samples of this study predate the infection). Cell type and time point are not known. CDR3s include the opening cysteine and the closing phenylalanine or tryptophan.

J gene	V gene	CDR3 protein
TRBJ2-5	TRBV9	CASSPKSWYQETQYF
TRBJ2-7	TRBV4-1	CASSHHSYEQYF
TRBJ2-5	TRBV4-1	CASSQDLGEGGETQYF
TRBJ2-4	TRBV6-6	CASSYPPGRVAKNIQYF
TRBJ2-5	TRBV27	CASSMDRRETQYF
TRBJ1-5	TRBV20-1	CSARESNQPQHF
TRBJ1-3	TRBV7-2	CASSFGASGNTIYF
TRBJ1-1	TRBV27	CASSLSGTGATEAFF
TRBJ2-1	TRBV7-7	CASSIDSSSYNEQFF
TRBJ1-2	TRBV5-4	CASSGTGDGYTF
TRBJ1-6	TRBV7-9	CASSLLQMSVDSPLHF
TRBJ1-1	TRBV19	CASSDFGQGGTEAFF
TRBJ2-5	TRBV5-1	CASSFEGTGAEETQYF
TRBJ2-5	TRBV29-1	CSVDDGFRQETQYF
TRBJ2-1	TRBV28	CASSHGGLAHNEQFF
TRBJ2-2	TRBV19	CASSTQGGVRTGELFF
TRBJ1-5	TRBV20-1	CSARRQGVGNQPQHF
TRBJ2-5	TRBV5-1	CASSRPGGEETQYF
TRBJ1-1	TRBV12-3/TRBV12-4	CASSPSTSTEAFF
TRBJ2-7	TRBV6-2/TRBV6-3	CASSFAGAGEQYF
TRBJ2-3	TRBV5-6	CASSLSSGGGLNTQYF
TRBJ1-2	TRBV6-6	CASSHEGNYGYTF
TRBJ1-5	TRBV3-1	CASSLGMPQPQHF
TRBJ2-3	TRBV20-1	CSAPLSGYTQYF
TRBJ1-1	TRBV20-1	CSAIVFGRLNTEAFF
TRBJ1-5	TRBV7-2	CASSVAAGPNQPQHF
TRBJ2-7	TRBV7-2	CASSDGYYEQYF
TRBJ1-2	TRBV5-5	CASSLVAGLGYTF
TRBJ2-5	TRBV2	CASSERGKETQYF
TRBJ2-1	TRBV5-1	CASSLRQQGPLSYNEQFF
TRBJ1-5	TRBV2	CASSDRGYNQPQHF